The 26 T cell receptor beta chains given below trace back to one sample, sequenced in a study of human T cells and chemical hapten exposure. Indicated time point: pre-sensitization, week 0. Treatment given: therapeutic diphenylcyclopropenone sensitization with weekly scalp DPC. TCRdb independently ran MiXCR on the RACE reads; one entry per CDR3 protein. Here the sample spans 240,000 or so distinct CDR3 sequences, about 9% being singletons. The sample here was whole blood, taken in connection with sensitization to the hapten diphenylcyclopropenone (DPC). The source is a woman aged 40 to 49 with alopecia areata. Some clones in this sample may be carry-over from other donors' samples.

This clonotype was detected a few times. The chain employs TRBV20-1 and TRBJ1-2, with D tentatively TRBD1 (6 bases). The germline CDR1 and CDR2 sequences are DFQATT and SNEGSKA (reference sequence). This CDR3 contains 14 residues. V lost 1 base and J lost 9, with 18 bases in between. The CDR3, as DNA: TGCAGTGCTAGAGGGCCTCGGACAGCCCTGAGCTACACCTTC. Its protein is CSARGPRTALSYTF.

This clonotype was counted a few times. V usage is TRBV15 and J usage is TRBJ2-3; D is possibly TRBD1 (6 bases). The CDR3 is 17 amino acids. CDR1 and CDR2 (germline): LNHNV, YYDKDF (reference sequence). V was shortened by 0 bases and J by 1 base, with 14 bases between the two germline ends. This CDR3 is CATSRDLVGARTDTQYF. Written as DNA, the CDR3 is TGTGCCACCAGCAGAGATCTGGTGGGGGCCCGCACAGATACGCAGTATTTT. The whole variable domain, filled in from reference TRBV15 and TRBJ2-3, reads DAMVIQNPRYQVTQFGKPVTLSCSQTLNHNVMYWYQQKSSQAPKLLFHYYDKDFNNEADTPDNFQSRRPNTSFCFLDIRSPGLGDTAMYLCATSRDLVGARTDTQYFGPGTRLTVL.

Points on this clonotype: One end of the junction fails to match germline, which may point to a read error. The chain links TRBV6-2 or TRBV6-3 to TRBJ2-1; D gene unclear. Germline lookup yields CDR1 MNHEY and CDR2 SVGEGT. The CDR3 loop spans 13 amino acids. The CDR3 reads CASSQISHNEQFF. DNA for the CDR3: TGTGCCAGCAGCCAGATCTCCCACAATGAGCAGTTCTTC.

This clonotype was recorded a few times. The CDR3 nucleotides read TGTGCCAGCAGCTTATGGGGGCAAGAGACCCAGTACTTC. Protein product: CASSLWGQETQYF. The V call is TRBV7-2, the J call TRBJ2-5, with D possibly called TRBD1 or TRBD2 (5 bases each). The CDR3 has 13 amino acids. Looked up from germline, CDR1 is SGHTA and CDR2 is FQGNSA. Trimming stripped 2 bases from V and 2 bases from J, with 6 bases between.

This clonotype occurred a few times. The DNA for the CDR3 is TGTGCCAGCTCACCACCTTCTCGTACCTGGCAGTTCTTC. Translation: CASSPPSRTWQFF. The chain has TRBV18 and TRBJ2-1; D remains unclear. Germline V gene sequence: CDR1 KGHSH, CDR2 LQKENI. Between the trimmed V and J ends, which lost 0 bases and 12 bases, there was a span of 12 bases. The CDR3 extends over 13 amino acids. Looking up the rest from reference TRBV18 and TRBJ2-1 gives the full variable domain: NAGVMQNPRHLVRRRGQEARLRCSPMKGHSHVYWYRQLPEEGLKFMVYLQKENIIDESGMPKERFSAEFPKEGPSILRIQQVVRGDSAAYFCASSPPSRTWQFFGPGTRLTVL.

This clonotype was observed a few times. The CDR3 coding sequence is TGCAGTGCTCCTTTCCGAGGTGGCAAAAACATTCAGTACTTC. Encoded protein: CSAPFRGGKNIQYF. This rearrangement joins TRBV20-1 to TRBJ2-4; no clear D. The CDR3 is 14 amino acids. Germline CDR1 DFQATT, CDR2 SNEGSKA (reference sequence). V lost 5 bases and J lost 3, with 14 bases in between.

This clonotype was observed at least ten times. The chain combines TRBV29-1 with TRBJ2-1; TRBD2 aligns across 8 bases. The germline V gene has CDR1 SQVTM and CDR2 ANQGSEA. The CDR3 is 19 residues long. With V trimmed by 0 bases and J by 5 bases, 18 bases remained unmatched. CDR3 in DNA: TGCAGCGTTGAAGATCAGGGAACCTCCAACTCGGGAGGGCACAATGAGCAGTTCTTC. It codes for CSVEDQGTSNSGGHNEQFF.

This clonotype was detected only a few times. The chain is built from TRBV29-1 and TRBJ1-1, with D uncertain. There are 13 residues in the CDR3. From germline, CDR1 is SQVTM and CDR2 ANQGSEA. The V end lost 6 bases, the J end lost 1 base, and 12 bases lay between the germline ends. CDR3 loop: CSVPPQANTEAFF. The CDR3 nucleotides read TGCAGCGTCCCCCCACAAGCGAACACTGAAGCTTTCTTT.

This clonotype has only a few counts. The genes are TRBV9 and TRBJ1-6; tentative D call: TRBD1 (6 bases). CDR1 is SGDLS, CDR2 YYNGEE, per germline. The CDR3 extends over 14 amino acids. The V and J ends lost 4 bases and 7 bases respectively, with 12 bases between them. CDR3 in amino acids: CASSTTGTNSPLHF. CDR3 coding DNA: TGTGCCAGCAGCACCACAGGGACCAATTCACCCCTCCACTTT.

In this sample, this clonotype turned up many times. The chain is built from TRBV28 and TRBJ1-5; TRBD1 matches at 10 bases. Trimming at V came to 8 bases and at J to 7 bases, leaving 14 bases not matched to a gene. Germline V gene data show CDR1 as MDHEN and CDR2 as SYDVKM. The CDR3 spans 16 residues. The CDR3 DNA reads TGTGCCAGCCGAGTCCGGGACAGGGGTTCGTCACAGCCCCAGCATTTT. It translates to CASRVRDRGSSQPQHF.

This clonotype was detected a few times. The chain employs TRBV28 and TRBJ2-7; D might be TRBD1 (6 bases). This CDR3 comprises 14 residues. V shed 3 bases and J shed 2 bases, with 11 bases lying between them. CDR1 and CDR2 (germline): MDHEN, SYDVKM. The CDR3 here is CASSFLGAPYEQYF. In DNA, the CDR3 is TGTGCCAGCAGTTTTTTGGGGGCTCCCTACGAGCAGTACTTC.

This clonotype was seen ten or more times. The chain carries TRBV6-6 and TRBJ2-3; 9 bases line up with TRBD2. Germline CDR1 and CDR2: MNHNY and SVGAGI (reference sequence). This CDR3 is 12 amino acids long. V dropped 10 bases and J dropped 3; count of bases not matched to a gene: 2. Here the CDR3 DNA reads TGTGCCACGCGGGGGGGTACAGATACGCAGTATTTT. It is translated as CATRGGTDTQYF.

This clonotype was picked up a small number of times. The V and J genes are TRBV28 and TRBJ1-1; D not certain. The CDR3 totals 14 residues. Between the trimmed V and J ends, which lost 3 bases and 5 bases, there was a span of 13 bases. Germline V gives CDR1 MDHEN, CDR2 SYDVKM. CDR3 region: CASSFFALGTEAFF. The CDR3 nucleotides read TGTGCCAGCAGTTTTTTCGCCTTAGGGACTGAAGCTTTCTTT. The entire variable domain, with the rest obtained from reference TRBV28 and TRBJ1-1, is as follows: DVKVTQSSRYLVKRTGEKVFLECVQDMDHENMFWYRQDPGLGLRLIYFSYDVKMKEKGDIPEGYSVSREKKERFSLILESASTNQTSMYLCASSFFALGTEAFFGQGTRLTVV.

This clonotype has a count of ten or more. The chain is built from TRBV7-6 and TRBJ2-5; perhaps TRBD1 as D (5 bases). The V and J ends lost 1 base and 5 bases respectively, with 14 bases between them. The germline CDR1 and CDR2 sequences are SGHVS and FNYEAQ. The CDR3 has 15 residues. CDR3 loop: CASSLDADMRETQYF. CDR3 DNA: TGTGCCAGCAGCTTAGATGCGGACATGCGGGAGACCCAGTACTTC.

The chain links TRBV6-2 or TRBV6-3 to TRBJ2-6; D gene ambiguous. The germline V gene has CDR1 MNHEY and CDR2 SVGEGT. With 7 bases removed from V and 0 bases from J, the gap between germline ends came to 19 bases. CDR3 length equals 18 residues. CDR3 DNA sequence: TGTGCCAGCAACAAGCCCGGGCCCCAAAGCTCTGGGGCCAACGTCCTGACTTTC. Translation: CASNKPGPQSSGANVLTF.

The gene calls are TRBV2 and TRBJ2-3; a weak D match, TRBD2 (6 bases). V was cut by 6 bases and J by 1 base, with 11 bases left in between. Per the germline V gene, CDR1 is SNHLY and CDR2 is FYNNEI. CDR3 length equals 14 residues. The CDR3 DNA reads as TGTGCCAGCAGGGAGGCTAGCGGCACAGATACGCAGTATTTT. It specifies CASREASGTDTQYF.

The gene calls are TRBV24-1 and TRBJ2-6, with D perhaps matching TRBD1 (5 bases). From germline, CDR1 is KGHDR and CDR2 SFDVKD. Trimming stripped 0 bases from V and 1 base from J, with 12 bases between. The length of the CDR3 is 18 residues. In nucleotides, the CDR3 is TGTGCCACCAGTGATTTGCCCTCGACAGCATCTGGGGCCAACGTCCTGACTTTC. Encoded protein: CATSDLPSTASGANVLTF.

This clonotype was picked up a small number of times. A much more abundant neighbour one base away suggests this may be a read error. The chain combines TRBV14 with TRBJ2-2; D is undetermined. Germline assignment: CDR1 SGHDN and CDR2 FVKESK. The CDR3 has 13 residues. V lost 1 base and J lost 7, with 7 bases in between. The CDR3 loop is CASSQVSIGELFF. The CDR3 DNA reads TGTGCCAGCAGCCAAGTCAGTATCGGGGAGCTGTTTTTT.

The chain combines TRBV5-1 with TRBJ2-3, with TRBD1 matching 8 bases. The junction had 10 bases not matched to a gene; V was cut back by 3 bases and J by 4 bases. From germline, CDR1 is SGHRS and CDR2 YFSETQ. CDR3 size: 16 residues. CDR3 loop: CASSWSGTGGPDTQYF. The CDR3 coding sequence is TGCGCCAGCAGCTGGTCCGGGACAGGAGGCCCAGATACGCAGTATTTT. Drawing the rest from reference TRBV5-1 and TRBJ2-3, the complete variable domain is KAGVTQTPRYLIKTRGQQVTLSCSPISGHRSVSWYQQTPGQGLQFLFEYFSETQRNKGNFPGRFSGRQFSNSRSEMNVSTLELGDSALYLCASSWSGTGGPDTQYFGPGTRLTVL.

This clonotype occurred a few times. The chain joins TRBV6-5 to TRBJ1-6, with D possibly being TRBD1 (5 bases). Germline values: CDR1 MNHEY, CDR2 SVGAGI. Trimming stripped 6 bases from V and 6 bases from J, with 12 bases between. The length of the CDR3 is 14 residues. CDR3: CASSRGVRNSPLHF. In DNA, the CDR3 is TGTGCCAGCAGCAGAGGGGTCCGTAATTCACCCCTCCACTTT.

This clonotype showed up just a few times. CDR3 in amino acids: CASSQDALALGGGRGGPGAFF. The CDR3 coding sequence is TGCGCCAGCAGCCAAGATGCCCTTGCGTTGGGTGGGGGGCGCGGAGGACCCGGAGCTTTCTTT. The V call is TRBV4-3, the J call TRBJ1-1; D possibly corresponds to TRBD1 (6 bases). This CDR3 is 21 amino acids long. The V gene lost 0 bases and the J gene lost 10 bases, with 36 bases spanning the gap. Per germline, CDR1 LGHNA and CDR2 YSLEER.

This clonotype has more than one count but fewer than ten. The chain combines TRBV20-1 with TRBJ1-2; D possibly corresponds to TRBD1 (5 bases). Germline values: CDR1 DFQATT, CDR2 SNEGSKA (reference sequence). This CDR3 has 16 amino acids. V was cut by 4 bases and J by 0 bases, with 18 bases left in between. In DNA, the CDR3 is TGCAGTGCTACTCCACAGGTGACGCAGACTAACTATGGCTACACCTTC. It specifies CSATPQVTQTNYGYTF.

This clonotype has a handful of counts. This chain joins TRBV6-5 and TRBJ2-1, with D hard to call. Looked up from germline, CDR1 is MNHEY and CDR2 is SVGAGI. V lost 0 bases to trimming and J lost 5 bases, with 8 bases between them. The CDR3 contains 14 residues. The CDR3 reads CASSYSGPHNEQFF. In DNA form, the CDR3 reads TGTGCCAGCAGTTACTCTGGGCCCCACAATGAGCAGTTCTTC.

This clonotype was counted many times. The chain employs TRBV9 and TRBJ1-1; D is possibly TRBD1 (6 bases). V lost 5 bases and J 1 base, leaving 9 bases between the germline ends. CDR3 size: 13 residues. Germline V gene data show CDR1 as SGDLS and CDR2 as YYNGEE. This CDR3 reads CASRAGANTEAFF. CDR3 sequence (DNA): TGTGCCAGCAGGGCAGGGGCGAACACTGAAGCTTTCTTT.

This chain links TRBV20-1 with TRBJ1-2, with 8 bases matching TRBD1. With V trimmed by 5 bases and J by 6 bases, 8 bases remained unmatched. CDR3 length: 13 residues. The germline gives CDR1 DFQATT, CDR2 SNEGSKA (reference sequence). CDR3 sequence: CSAGKQGEDGYTF. CDR3 DNA: TGCAGTGCTGGCAAACAGGGGGAGGATGGCTACACCTTC.

This rearrangement joins TRBV20-1 to TRBJ2-7, with 7 bases lining up with TRBD2. The CDR3 extends over 11 amino acids. V lost 5 bases to trimming and J lost 5 bases; unmatched junction nucleotides: 3. Germline CDR1 reads DFQATT; CDR2 reads SNEGSKA (reference sequence). CDR3 residues: CSARDYHEQYF. The CDR3 DNA reads TGCAGTGCTCGGGACTACCACGAGCAGTACTTC.